This T cell receptor beta chain was sequenced during a study of neurological immune-mediated disorders. Study observations and caveats: Association with the multiple sclerosis repertoire cluster was not found for any clinical or MRI feature.

As to time point: longitudinal time-point 2. This clonotype was found many times. Its target is unknown. Trimming shortened V by 0 bases and J by 7 bases, and 8 bases separated the two germline ends. Germline V gene data show CDR1 as SGHKS and CDR2 as YYEKEE (reference sequence). The CDR3 totals 13 residues. TCRdb analysed the 5' RACE reads with MiXCR anew, one entry per CDR3 protein. The table has about 80,000 distinct CDR3 sequences, 4.5% to 7.5% seen once. The TCR originated in a woman in her fifties or sixties with multiple sclerosis. Sequencing was performed on PBMCs. The chain has TRBV5-5 and TRBJ2-1; a possible D gene is TRBD2 (5 bases). The CDR3 reads CASSLGPGNEQFF. The CDR3 DNA reads TGTGCCAGCAGCTTGGGCCCGGGGAATGAGCAGTTCTTC.